What follows is one T cell receptor beta chain and its context. Its matching antigen is unknown. Assembly of TCR beta libraries relied on iRepertoire HTBI primers together with Arm-PCR of CDR3 regions. TCRdb re-analysed the multiplex PCR reads in MiXCR, keeping a single row per CDR3 protein. The sample has 350,000 to 500,000 distinct CDR3 sequences, roughly a fifth seen once; the top ten hold over 11%. The sample comes from a study of regulatory T cells in long-lasting Graves disease. Study-level findings and limits: TRBV28, TRBJ1-2 and TRBJ2-5 were favored in persistent disease.

Documented time point: persistent/refractory GD, antithyroid drugs over 5 years with positive TRAb. Generation of the TCR library employed RNA extracted from PBMCs. Trimming removed 5 bases from V and 7 bases from J, with 9 bases in between. Germline lookup yields CDR1 MDHEN and CDR2 SYDVKM. The CDR3 totals 12 residues. The chain recombines TRBV28 with TRBJ1-3; tentatively, D is TRBD1 (5 bases). The sequenced sample was peripheral blood mononuclear cells (PBMCs), obtained when the disease was refractory, from a patient treated with antithyroid drugs. The receptor's source is a female donor with Graves disease. The CDR3 sequence is CASSIQGNTIYF. The CDR3 nucleotides read TGTGCCAGCAGTATCCAGGGTAACACCATATATTTT.